This T cell receptor (beta chain) is drawn from a study of cytomegalovirus exposure and HLA in healthy donors. Concerning this clone itself: Its antigen is not known.

With 60 Vbeta and 13 Jbeta primers, the PCR was carried out. Using immunoSEQ multiplex PCR, the repertoire was profiled, and TCRdb retains in-frame clones only, with some absent. The sample includes around 180,000 clones, around three quarters of them seen just once. CDR3 length: 11 residues. Germline CDR1 SGHRS, CDR2 YFSETQ. Study-level findings and limits: HLA restriction was apparent for most CMV-associated TCR beta chains in a later analysis. What a later analysis showed was that several of the most significant clusters appeared linked to common viral pathogens.

The sample was PBMCs. The chain is built from TRBV5-1 and TRBJ2-5; no definite D call. The end of the DNA aligns better with TRBJ2-7, so the J call may be wrong. The clonotype was recovered from a middle-aged man in good health and CMV-seronegative. The CDR3: CASSSDYEQYF. The CDR3 coding sequence is TGCGCCAGCAGCTCCGACTACGAGCAGTACTTC.